Shown below are 15 T cell receptor beta chains from a single sample sequenced in a study of T cell repertoires in cytomegalovirus infection. Via MiXCR, TCRdb re-called the reads, giving one row per CDR3 protein. Here the sample spans over 50,000 distinct CDR3 sequences, around 21% being singletons. Antigen specificity for these receptors is unknown. The specimen comprised CD8+ T cells from cultured PBMCs, sampled from culture after CMV antigen stimulation. These receptor sequences come from a human donor in good health (CMV status not recorded). Some clones in this sample may be carry-over from other donors' samples.

This rearrangement joins TRBV25-1 to TRBJ1-1; D possibly corresponds to TRBD1 (5 bases). With 3 bases removed from V and 3 bases from J, the gap between germline ends came to 11 bases. This CDR3 is built from 14 residues. Looked up from germline, CDR1 is MGHDK and CDR2 is SYGVNS. CDR3 region: CASSEGRAHTEAFF. CDR3 coding DNA: TGTGCCAGCAGTGAGGGGCGGGCACACACTGAAGCTTTCTTT.

The rearrangement links TRBV4-1 to TRBJ1-2, with D possibly matching TRBD1 (5 bases). The germline V gene encodes CDR1 MGHRA and CDR2 YSYEKL. This CDR3 contains 13 residues. Trimming left V 4 bases short and J 4 bases short, with 10 bases between. CDR3 amino acids: CASSLGTVYGYTF. CDR3 DNA: TGCGCCAGCAGCCTGGGGACCGTCTATGGCTACACCTTC.

This clonotype was detected a few times. The CDR3 bases are TGTGCCAGCAGTTCGTTCGACAGGGGAGGCGGCTACACCTTC. As protein: CASSSFDRGGGYTF. This sequence joins TRBV6-2 or TRBV6-3 and TRBJ1-2; 8 nucleotides match TRBD1. Germline CDR1 is MNHEY and CDR2 is SVGEGT. This CDR3 is built from 14 residues. Trimming at V came to 4 bases and at J to 8 bases, leaving 9 bases not matched to a gene.

This clonotype was seen repeatedly, ten times or more. The chain couples TRBV4-1 to TRBJ1-4; D unclear. CDR1 is MGHRA, CDR2 YSYEKL, per germline. Trimming removed 4 bases from V and 6 bases from J, with 12 bases in between. The CDR3 extends over 14 amino acids. The CDR3 here is CASSPNRRYEKLFF. Written as DNA, the CDR3 is TGCGCCAGCAGCCCGAACCGACGTTATGAAAAACTGTTTTTT.

This clonotype was counted a few times. The J gene is TRBJ2-3, the V gene TRBV7-2; weak D call: TRBD2 (5 bases). Per germline, CDR1 SGHTA and CDR2 FQGNSA. V lost 5 bases and J 1 base, leaving 19 bases between the germline ends. The CDR3 is 17 residues long. CDR3 DNA: TGTGCCAGCAGCGACGCTATTGGTCGGGGTGGCACAGATACGCAGTATTTT. This gives the protein CASSDAIGRGGTDTQYF.

This clonotype was seen repeatedly, ten times or more. The chain carries TRBV10-3 and TRBJ2-1; perhaps D is TRBD1 or TRBD2 (6 bases each). In germline, CDR1 is ENHRY, CDR2 SYGVKD. There are 15 residues in the CDR3. The germline V and J ends were trimmed by 4 bases and 4 bases, with 14 bases remaining between them. The CDR3 DNA follows: TGTGCCATCAGTGGAGTCGGGGGCCCTTACAATGAGCAGTTCTTC. Its translation: CAISGVGGPYNEQFF.

The chain joins TRBV7-8 to TRBJ2-3, with TRBD1 identical over 8 bases. The CDR3 length is 12 residues. CDR1 and CDR2 from the germline V gene are SGHVS and FQNEAQ. Trimming cost V 5 bases and J 9 bases; bases outside gene matches: 4. CDR3 coding DNA: TGTGCCAGCAGCGAGACAGGGGACACGCAGTATTTT. Amino acid sequence: CASSETGDTQYF.

This rearrangement joins TRBV13 to TRBJ2-7; D not resolved. This CDR3 is 14 amino acids long. V gave up 0 bases and J gave up 4 bases, with 10 bases separating them. In germline, CDR1 is PRHDT, CDR2 FYEKMQ (reference sequence). CDR3 in amino acids: CASSLGPLGYEQYF. The CDR3 DNA is TGTGCCAGCAGCTTAGGGCCTCTAGGATACGAGCAGTACTTC. The full variable domain, with the rest looked up from reference TRBV13 and TRBJ2-7, is AAGVIQSPRHLIKEKRETATLKCYPIPRHDTVYWYQQGPGQDPQFLISFYEKMQSDKGSIPDRFSAQQFSDYHSELNMSSLELGDSALYFCASSLGPLGYEQYFGPGTRLTVT.

This clonotype came up a few times. The J gene is TRBJ2-4, the V gene TRBV7-8, with D hard to call. CDR1 and CDR2 (germline): SGHVS, FQNEAQ. Trimming left V 5 bases short and J 9 bases short, with 14 bases between. This CDR3 has 13 residues. CDR3 bases: TGTGCCAGCAGCCCCTATGGCTCCCGCATTCAGTACTTC. Its translation is CASSPYGSRIQYF. The whole variable domain, filled in from reference TRBV7-8 and TRBJ2-4, reads GAGVSQSPRYKVAKRGQDVALRCDPISGHVSLFWYQQALGQGPEFLTYFQNEAQLDKSGLPSDRFFAERPEGSVSTLKIQRTQQEDSAVYLCASSPYGSRIQYFGAGTRLSVL.

This chain uses TRBV7-9 with TRBJ2-1, with D possibly TRBD2 on 7 matching bases. The CDR3 contains 16 residues. CDR1 and CDR2 (germline): SEHNR, FQNEAQ (reference sequence). Deletions cut 5 bases from V and 5 bases from J, with 19 bases between. The CDR3 bases are TGTGCCAGCAGCACCCCTTTGAGGGGGGGAGACAATGAGCAGTTCTTC. Protein sequence: CASSTPLRGGDNEQFF.

This clonotype was seen only a few times. V is TRBV27 and J is TRBJ1-1, with D unclear. Trimming took off 5 bases at V and 1 base at J, with 8 bases between the two ends. The CDR3 contains 13 residues. Looked up from germline, CDR1 is MNHEY and CDR2 is SMNVEV (reference sequence). The CDR3 nucleotides are TGTGCCAGCAGTACCTCAGCGAACACTGAAGCTTTCTTT. This gives the protein CASSTSANTEAFF.

This clonotype was picked up a small number of times. The chain links TRBV10-3 to TRBJ1-3; unclear D gene. V was trimmed by 6 bases and J by 0 bases, leaving 12 bases between them. The germline CDR1 and CDR2 sequences are ENHRY and SYGVKD. The CDR3 length is 15 residues. The CDR3 nucleotides are TGTGCCATCAGCACCGGGGTGATCTCTGGAAACACCATATATTTT. Translated, it gives CAISTGVISGNTIYF.

This rearrangement joins TRBV28 to TRBJ2-1; no clear D gene. The V end lost 8 bases, the J end lost 5 bases, and 7 bases lay between the germline ends. CDR3 size: 11 residues. The germline CDR1 and CDR2 sequences are MDHEN and SYDVKM. Here the CDR3 DNA reads TGTGCCAGCGCTTTGGACAATGAGCAGTTCTTC. It translates to CASALDNEQFF.

Many counts were recorded for this clonotype. The chain is built from TRBV4-1 and TRBJ2-3, with TRBD2 matching 13 bases. The CDR3 extends over 17 amino acids. Germline-derived CDR1 and CDR2 are MGHRA and YSYEKL. Trimming at V came to 4 bases and at J to 3 bases, leaving 7 bases not matched to a gene. The CDR3 bases are TGCGCCAGCAGCCCGCGGACTAGCGGGGGAGCTACAGATACGCAGTATTTT. This translates into CASSPRTSGGATDTQYF.

This clonotype was picked up a small number of times. The V and J genes are TRBV7-9 and TRBJ1-1; no clear D gene. V was pared by 5 bases and J by 7 bases, with 17 bases between. This CDR3 has 14 residues. Germline CDR1 reads SEHNR; CDR2 reads FQNEAQ (reference sequence). Here the CDR3 reads CASSPPDPRGEAFF. DNA of the CDR3: TGTGCCAGCAGCCCCCCCGACCCCCGGGGTGAAGCTTTCTTT.